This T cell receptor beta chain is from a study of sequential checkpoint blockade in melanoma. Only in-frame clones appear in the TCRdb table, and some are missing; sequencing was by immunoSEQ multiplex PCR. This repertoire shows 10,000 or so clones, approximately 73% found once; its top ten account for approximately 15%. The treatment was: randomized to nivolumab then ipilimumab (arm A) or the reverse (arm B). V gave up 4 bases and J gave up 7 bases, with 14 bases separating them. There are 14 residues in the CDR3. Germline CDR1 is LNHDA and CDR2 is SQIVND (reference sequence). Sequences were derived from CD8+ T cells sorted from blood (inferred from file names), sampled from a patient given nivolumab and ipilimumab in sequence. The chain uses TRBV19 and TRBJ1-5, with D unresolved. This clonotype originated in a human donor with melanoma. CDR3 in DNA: TGTGCCAGTAGTACAATCGGGGATTACCAGCCCCAGCATTTT. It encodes CASSTIGDYQPQHF.